This paragraph reports one TCR beta chain. The data belong to a study of blood T cell repertoires in COVID-19. Study summary: The study drew acute and convalescent COVID-19 samples from the United States, Italy and Spain.

The repertoire was sequenced with immunoSEQ multiplex PCR; TCRdb's copy has only in-frame clones and lacks some. The sample has fewer than 350,000 clones, less than 85% seen once. J gave up 8 bases and V 2 bases, and 5 bases lay outside the gene matches. The CDR3 is made up of 15 amino acids. Germline CDR1 is SGHRS and CDR2 is YFSETQ. Researchers sorted participants into cohorts using their self-reported clinical history. This clonotype was obtained from a woman aged 25 to 45 who had been exposed to COVID-19. The sequenced material came from PBMCs or T cells enriched from blood (not recorded which). J is TRBJ1-6 and V is TRBV5-1; 9 nucleotides match TRBD1. The CDR3 region has the DNA TGCGCCAGCAGCTTCCAGGACAGGGGTGATTCACCCCTCCACTTT. Translated, it gives CASSFQDRGDSPLHF.